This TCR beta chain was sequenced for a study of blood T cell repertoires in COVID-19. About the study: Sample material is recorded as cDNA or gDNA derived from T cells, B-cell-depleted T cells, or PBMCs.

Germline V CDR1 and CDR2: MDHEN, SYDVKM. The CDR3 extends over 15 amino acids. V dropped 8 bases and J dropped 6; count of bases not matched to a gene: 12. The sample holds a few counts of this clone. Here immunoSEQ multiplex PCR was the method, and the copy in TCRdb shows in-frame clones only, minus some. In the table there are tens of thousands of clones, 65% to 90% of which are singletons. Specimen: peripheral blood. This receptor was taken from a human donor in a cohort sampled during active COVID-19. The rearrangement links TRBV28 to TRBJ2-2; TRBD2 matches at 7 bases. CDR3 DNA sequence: TGTGCCAGCCGCGGGGGTAGTGGTATTCCCGGGGAGCTGTTTTTT. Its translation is CASRGGSGIPGELFF.